This TCR beta chain was sequenced for a study of response to subunit inactivated influenza vaccine listed by TCRdb under 2018. Concerning the study at large: The study used deep quantitative T cell receptor repertoire profiling to track responses to a trivalent subunit inactivated influenza vaccine. General conclusions and limits of the study: According to the authors, only a limited number of new T cells may be recruited by each seasonal influenza vaccination.

From its cysteine to its phenylalanine, the CDR3 spans 16 amino acids. The CDR3 DNA has 48 bases and is translated from base 1. In the germline V gene, CDR1 corresponds to SGHDT and CDR2 to YYEEEE. V sheds 4 bases and J sheds 4 bases, leaving 18 bases between their ends. The library relied on RT-PCR. The listed sequencing device is Illumina HiSeq 2500. The public reads were quality trimmed at Q25 with fastp and then assembled into clones with MiXCR by TCRdb, keeping productive beta chains. CDR3 protein duplicates are merged, each entry listing the most common genes and DNA. This sample is represented by hundreds of thousands of distinct CDR3 sequences; 10% to 15% of them were singletons. The ten largest clones add up to around 13% of the sample. The time point label, as the study defines it: 45 days after influenza vaccine administration. Only a few counts were recorded for this clonotype. Its antigen has not been determined. No clone much larger than this one lies a single base away; base qualities are absent.

The chain uses TRBV5-6 and TRBJ2-1; D gene: possibly TRBD2, on 6 matching bases. The TCR comes from a man aged 50-60 years who received an inactivated influenza vaccine. Donor details come from another sample of the same person, matched by shared clones. The material was PBMCs from blood, obtained roughly 48 days after vaccination. The CDR3 region has the sequence CASSRYRQGGYNEQFF. The DNA reads as follows: TGTGCCAGCAGCCGGTATCGCCAGGGAGGATACAATGAGCAGTTCTTC.